The clone carrying this T cell receptor beta chain was observed once. Its antigen is as yet unknown. The junction departs from the called germline gene at one end, perhaps through a read error. TCRdb recomputed calls from the reads with MiXCR, one row per CDR3 protein. The table shows about half a million distinct CDR3 sequences, with 40% to 50% occurring only once. This specimen comes from a study of T cell repertoires in cytomegalovirus infection. For the study at large: As its CMV epitopes, the study selected recently identified HLA-C-restricted and well-studied HLA-B-restricted targets. Public signatures in TCR beta pointed to CMV infection and matching HLA type.

CDR1 is SGHAT, CDR2 FQNNGV, per germline. The CDR3 loop spans 16 amino acids. This receptor was obtained from a human donor in good health (CMV status not recorded). Some clones in this sample may be carry-over from other donors' samples. The chain is built from TRBV11-2 and TRBJ1-1; 7 bases line up with TRBD1. The starting material was cultured PBMCs, obtained from culture after CMV antigen stimulation. CDR3 region: CASSSYPGTADTEACF. In nucleotides, the CDR3 is TGTGCCAGCAGCTCCTACCCTGGGACAGCCGACACTGAAGCTTGCTTT.